This T cell receptor beta chain is from a study of PD-1 blockade in classical Hodgkin lymphoma (TCRdb year 2020). Background on the whole study: Nivolumab dosing was 3 mg/kg intravenously every 2 weeks, continuing until either disease progression or unacceptable toxicity. A peripheral blood immune signature of response to PD-1 blockade in classical Hodgkin lymphoma was defined using TCR beta sequencing and CyTOF. Summary of the overall study and its limitations: A significant rise by C4D1 was seen in CD4+ but not CD8+ TCR diversity (p=0.0027 vs p=0.16), with the rise being most apparent in complete responders (p=0.02). Lower diversity was seen in patients whose nivolumab began less than 1 year after ASCT, and these patients were left out of later analyses so that immune reconstitution would not confound the results. The study covered only a single clinical trial cohort, and the causes of the repertoire differences, possibly disease activity or prior therapy, were still not defined. Trial patients achieving complete response had baseline diversity similar to newly diagnosed patients, whereas partial responders and progressors had significantly lower diversity. Baseline TCR diversity was reported to be lower in newly diagnosed patients than in healthy donors and to be lower still in relapsed/refractory patients.

Genomic DNA was isolated using the Qiagen DNeasy kit from unsorted PBMCs as well as from negatively selected CD4+ and CD8+ fractions. TCR beta CDR3 regions were amplified by immunoSEQ multiplex PCR using primers annealing to V and J segments. Amplification bias was minimized using a synthetic immune receptor repertoire, and residual bias was removed computationally after sequencing. For the original study's pipeline: Repertoire diversity was quantified as the Shannon entropy index using custom Python scripts. Unsorted, CD4+ and CD8+ repertoires were analyzed separately, except for combined analyses in which CD4+ and CD8+ sequences were merged in silico. Clonal expansion was defined as at least a 2-fold frequency increase after treatment relative to C1D1, with a pseudocount of 0.5 for undetected baseline clones. Singleton clones were defined as clones with 0 or 1 copy at C1D1, and non-singleton clones were defined as clones with 2 or more copies. By matching protein sequences in sorted samples from the same patient, clones expanded in unsorted samples were annotated as CD4+, CD8+ or unknown. Diversity changes from C1D1 to C4D1 were tested in paired samples using Wilcoxon tests. TCRdb carries this immuneACCESS record with in-frame sequences only. Its versions omit some clonotypes, under half of them owing to an unresolved V gene in the studies checked, with the rest unexplained. V and J calls and clone size are as listed in that table; D and trimming were resolved from the DNA. This sample gives roughly 100,000 clones in total; about nine tenths of them show up just once. Under 20% of the sample comes from the top ten.

The time point label here, explained by the study, means: cycle 4 day 1 (C4D1), after around six weeks of nivolumab. Every trial patient had relapsed after autologous stem cell transplantation, and cohorts A, B and C differed in prior brentuximab vedotin exposure. The trial cohort comprised some 60 patients with relapsed/refractory classical Hodgkin lymphoma whose best overall responses were complete response, partial response or progressive disease. Single-agent nivolumab was administered to trial patients in the multi-cohort phase II CheckMate 205 trial. Best overall response was determined by an independent review committee according to the 2007 International Working Group response criteria. PBMCs from the trial were collected at three points: immediately before nivolumab initiation (C1D1), and during therapy at cycle 2 day 1 and cycle 4 day 1. Peripheral blood was collected in 8 mL Vacutainer Cell Preparation Tubes, from which PBMCs were isolated by centrifugation and then cryopreserved.

As concerns this clone: Its antigen specificity is not known. Base qualities were left out, and no much larger clone turns up one base away.

The germline V gene (reference sequence) provides CDR1 LNHDA and CDR2 SQIVND. Germline trimming: 3 bases from V, 1 base from J; junction bases outside gene matches: 8. CDR3 length: 16 amino acids, cysteine to phenylalanine. Only CDR3 DNA remains: 48 bases, in frame from the first base. Rearrangement joined TRBV19 to TRBJ1-1; 7 bases in the junction line up with TRBD1. Sequences were derived from peripheral blood mononuclear cells (PBMCs), sampled before the fourth cycle of nivolumab. This clonotype originated in a human donor with classical Hodgkin lymphoma. The encoded CDR3 is CASSILTGWGNTEAFF. The DNA sequence is as follows: TGTGCCAGTAGTATCCTGACAGGGTGGGGGAACACTGAAGCTTTCTTT.